This section outlines one T cell receptor beta chain sequence together with its context. Its matching antigen is unknown. Other DNA sequences in this sample translate to the same CDR3. This entry comes from a study of Tregs in tolerant kidney transplant recipients. Study-wide points: The small number of patients limits these findings pending further validation. Biological reproducibility was not directly addressed in this study.

This CDR3 is 16 amino acids long. V was trimmed by 0 bases and J by 4 bases, leaving 16 bases between them. The germline V gene encodes CDR1 KGHSH and CDR2 LQKENI. Data came from immunoSEQ multiplex PCR; TCRdb stores just in-frame clones and leaves some out. Seen here are around 61,000 clones, about 90% observed once, and the top ten hold 3.5% to 4%. Related graft donors supplied nonmyeloablative bone marrow transplants, and mixed chimerism was transient. CD4+CD25+CD127- Tregs, CD4+CD25- non-Tregs, CD4 and CD8 cells were sorted. This receptor was taken from a human patient who received a combined kidney and bone marrow transplant. Some T cells here may be from the graft donor. Here the sequenced sample was CD4+ T cells from blood (PBMCs), taken 6 months after the transplant. The chain is built from TRBV18 and TRBJ2-7; D might be TRBD1 (5 bases). CDR3 amino acids: CASSPPVARAFYEQYF. The CDR3, as DNA: TGTGCCAGCTCACCACCGGTGGCCAGGGCCTTTTACGAGCAGTACTTC.